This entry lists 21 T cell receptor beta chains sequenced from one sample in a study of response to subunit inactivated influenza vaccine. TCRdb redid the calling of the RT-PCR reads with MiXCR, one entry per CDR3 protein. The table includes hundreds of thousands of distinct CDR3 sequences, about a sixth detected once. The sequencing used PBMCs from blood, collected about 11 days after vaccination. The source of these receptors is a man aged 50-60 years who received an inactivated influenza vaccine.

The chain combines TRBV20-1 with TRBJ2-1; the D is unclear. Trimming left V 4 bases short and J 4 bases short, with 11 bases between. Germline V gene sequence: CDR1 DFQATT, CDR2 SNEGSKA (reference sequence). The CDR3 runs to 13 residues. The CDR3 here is CSANGVNYNEQFF. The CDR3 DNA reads TGCAGTGCTAATGGGGTTAATTACAATGAGCAGTTCTTC.

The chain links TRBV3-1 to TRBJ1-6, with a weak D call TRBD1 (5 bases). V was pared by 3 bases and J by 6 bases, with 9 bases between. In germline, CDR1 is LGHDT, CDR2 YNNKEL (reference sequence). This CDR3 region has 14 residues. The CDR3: CASSQLDSNSPLHF. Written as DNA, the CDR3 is TGTGCCAGCAGCCAGCTCGACAGTAATTCACCCCTCCACTTT.

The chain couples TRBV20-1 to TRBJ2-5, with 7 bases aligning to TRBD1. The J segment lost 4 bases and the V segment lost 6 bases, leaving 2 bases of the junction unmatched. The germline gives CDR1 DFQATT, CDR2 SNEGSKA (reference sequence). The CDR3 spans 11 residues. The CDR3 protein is CSATGVETQYF. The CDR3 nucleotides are TGCAGTGCCACAGGGGTAGAGACCCAGTACTTC.

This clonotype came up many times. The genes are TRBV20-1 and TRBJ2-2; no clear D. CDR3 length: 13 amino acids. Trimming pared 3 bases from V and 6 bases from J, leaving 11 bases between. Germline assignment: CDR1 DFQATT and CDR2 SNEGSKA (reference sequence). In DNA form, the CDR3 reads TGCAGTGCTAGTCTCTATACCGCCGGGGAGCTGTTTTTT. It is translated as CSASLYTAGELFF.

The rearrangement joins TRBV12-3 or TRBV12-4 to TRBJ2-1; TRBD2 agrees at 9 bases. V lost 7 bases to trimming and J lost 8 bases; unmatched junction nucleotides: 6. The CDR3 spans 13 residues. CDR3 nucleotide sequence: TGTGCCAGCACGAGCGGGAGGCACCATGAGCAGTTCTTC. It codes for CASTSGRHHEQFF.

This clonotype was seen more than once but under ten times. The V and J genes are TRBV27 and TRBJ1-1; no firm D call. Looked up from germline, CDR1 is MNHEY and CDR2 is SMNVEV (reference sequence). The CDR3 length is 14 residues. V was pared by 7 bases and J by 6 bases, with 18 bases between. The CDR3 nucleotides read TGTGCCAGCAACAGCGTTTACGAGGGCCCTGAAGCTTTCTTT. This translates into CASNSVYEGPEAFF.

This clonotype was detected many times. The CDR3: CSVRSSGRTDTQYF. CDR3 sequence (DNA): TGCAGCGTTCGGTCCAGCGGGCGCACAGATACGCAGTATTTT. The chain recombines TRBV29-1 with TRBJ2-3, with TRBD2 as a possible D gene (6 bases). Germline V gene lookup returns CDR1 SQVTM and CDR2 ANQGSEA. The V end lost 5 bases, the J end lost 1 base, and 13 bases lay between the germline ends. The CDR3 has 14 residues.

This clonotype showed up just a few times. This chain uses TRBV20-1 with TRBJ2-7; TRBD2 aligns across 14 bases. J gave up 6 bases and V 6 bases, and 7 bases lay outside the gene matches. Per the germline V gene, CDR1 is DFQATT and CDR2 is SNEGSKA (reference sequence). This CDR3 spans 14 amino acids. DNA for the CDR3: TGCAGTGCCAGCCGGGGACTAGCGGGAGTCGAGCAGTACTTC. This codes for CSASRGLAGVEQYF.

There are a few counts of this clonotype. This chain's CDR3 is CASSLRQGTDRPQHF. As DNA, the CDR3 is TGTGCCAGCTCTCTCCGCCAGGGCACGGATCGGCCCCAGCATTTT. The chain links TRBV18 to TRBJ1-5, with D maybe TRBD1 (5 bases). This CDR3 contains 15 residues. Trimming cost V 6 bases and J 9 bases, with 21 bases left between them. Germline loops: CDR1 KGHSH, CDR2 LQKENI. The full variable domain, its missing parts supplied by reference TRBV18 and TRBJ1-5, is NAGVMQNPRHLVRRRGQEARLRCSPMKGHSHVYWYRQLPEEGLKFMVYLQKENIIDESGMPKERFSAEFPKEGPSILRIQQVVRGDSAAYFCASSLRQGTDRPQHFGDGTRLSIL.

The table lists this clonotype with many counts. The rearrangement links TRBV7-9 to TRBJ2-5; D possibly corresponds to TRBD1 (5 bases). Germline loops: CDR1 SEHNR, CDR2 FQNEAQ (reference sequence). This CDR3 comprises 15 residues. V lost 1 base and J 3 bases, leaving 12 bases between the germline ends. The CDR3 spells CASSLGPGMEETQYF. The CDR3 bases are TGTGCCAGCAGCTTAGGTCCAGGGATGGAAGAGACCCAGTACTTC.

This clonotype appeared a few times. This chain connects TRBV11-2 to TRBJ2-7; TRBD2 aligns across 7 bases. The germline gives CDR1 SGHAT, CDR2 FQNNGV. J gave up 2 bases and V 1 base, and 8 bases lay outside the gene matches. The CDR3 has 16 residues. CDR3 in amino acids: CASSLALADVTYEQYF. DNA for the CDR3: TGTGCCAGCAGCTTAGCCCTAGCGGATGTAACCTACGAGCAGTACTTC.

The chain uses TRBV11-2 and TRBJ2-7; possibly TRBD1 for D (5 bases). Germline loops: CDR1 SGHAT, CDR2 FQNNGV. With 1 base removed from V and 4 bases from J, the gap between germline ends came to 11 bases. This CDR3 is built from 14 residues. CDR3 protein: CASSLGPGMYEQYF. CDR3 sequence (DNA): TGTGCCAGCAGCTTAGGTCCAGGGATGTACGAGCAGTACTTC.

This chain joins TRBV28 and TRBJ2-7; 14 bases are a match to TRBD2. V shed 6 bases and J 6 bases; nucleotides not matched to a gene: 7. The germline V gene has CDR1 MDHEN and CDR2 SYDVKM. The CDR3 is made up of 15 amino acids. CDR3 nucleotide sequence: TGTGCCAGCAGCCGACTAGCGGGAGGGATGGCCGAGCAGTACTTC. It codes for CASSRLAGGMAEQYF.

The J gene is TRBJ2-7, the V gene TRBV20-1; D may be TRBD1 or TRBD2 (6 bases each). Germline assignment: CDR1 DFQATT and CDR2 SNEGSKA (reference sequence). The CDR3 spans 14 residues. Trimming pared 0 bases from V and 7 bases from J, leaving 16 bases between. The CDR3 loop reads CSARDRRGAGEQYF. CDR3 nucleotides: TGCAGTGCTAGAGATCGCAGGGGCGCGGGAGAGCAGTACTTC.

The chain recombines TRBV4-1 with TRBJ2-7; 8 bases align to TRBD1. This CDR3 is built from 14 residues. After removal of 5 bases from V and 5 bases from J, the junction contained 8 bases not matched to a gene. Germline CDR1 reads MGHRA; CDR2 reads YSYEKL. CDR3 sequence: CASSTGQGINEQYF. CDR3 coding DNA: TGCGCCAGCAGCACCGGACAGGGCATCAACGAGCAGTACTTC.

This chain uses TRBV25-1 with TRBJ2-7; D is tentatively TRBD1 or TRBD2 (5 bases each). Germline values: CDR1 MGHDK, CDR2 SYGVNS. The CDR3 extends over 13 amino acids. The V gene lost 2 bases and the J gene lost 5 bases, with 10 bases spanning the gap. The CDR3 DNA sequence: TGTGCCAGCAGTGAAATATGGGGACACGAGCAGTACTTC. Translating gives CASSEIWGHEQYF.

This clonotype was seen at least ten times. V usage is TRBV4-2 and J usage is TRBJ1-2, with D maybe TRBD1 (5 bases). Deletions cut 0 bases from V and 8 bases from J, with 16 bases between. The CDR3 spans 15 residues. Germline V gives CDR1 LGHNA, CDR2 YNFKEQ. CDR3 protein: CASSQEAGQGRGYTF. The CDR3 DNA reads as TGTGCCAGCAGCCAAGAGGCCGGGCAGGGACGCGGCTACACCTTC.

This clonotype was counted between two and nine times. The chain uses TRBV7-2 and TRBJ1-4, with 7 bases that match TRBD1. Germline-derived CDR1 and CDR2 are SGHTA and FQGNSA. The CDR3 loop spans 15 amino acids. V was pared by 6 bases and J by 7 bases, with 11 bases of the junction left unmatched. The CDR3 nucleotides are TGTGCCAGCAGGTTGGGTCCAGGGGGTGGTGAAAAACTGTTTTTT. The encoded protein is CASRLGPGGGEKLFF.

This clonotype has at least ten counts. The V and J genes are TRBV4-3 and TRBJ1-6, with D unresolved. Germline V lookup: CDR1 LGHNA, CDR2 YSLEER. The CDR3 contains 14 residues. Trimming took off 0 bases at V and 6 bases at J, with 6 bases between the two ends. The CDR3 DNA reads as TGCGCCAGCAGCCAAGACCCGCTTAATTCACCCCTCCACTTT. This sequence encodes CASSQDPLNSPLHF.

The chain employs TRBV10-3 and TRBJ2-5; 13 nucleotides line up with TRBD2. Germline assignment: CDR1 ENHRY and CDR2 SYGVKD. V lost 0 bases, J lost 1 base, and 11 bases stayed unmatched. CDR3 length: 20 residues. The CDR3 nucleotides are TGTGCCATCAGTGAGTCGAGGGGTCAGGGACTAGCGGGAACCCAAGAGACCCAGTACTTC. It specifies CAISESRGQGLAGTQETQYF.

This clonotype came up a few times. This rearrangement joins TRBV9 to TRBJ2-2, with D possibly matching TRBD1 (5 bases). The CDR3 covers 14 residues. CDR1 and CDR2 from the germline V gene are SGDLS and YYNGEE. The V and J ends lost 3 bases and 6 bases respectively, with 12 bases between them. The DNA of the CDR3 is TGTGCCAGCAGCGCGCTAGGGGTGGCCGGGGAGCTGTTTTTT. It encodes CASSALGVAGELFF.